This T cell receptor beta chain originates from a study of T cell responses to AZD1222 COVID-19 vaccine. Study results and caveats: White British donors predominated, females outnumbered males, and clonal diversity was possibly underestimated. Across spike, vaccine-associated CD4 TCRs were found, dominant at 160-218 and 743-854.

The repertoire was sequenced with immunoSEQ multiplex PCR; TCRdb's copy has only in-frame clones and lacks some. Seen here are tens of thousands of clones, approximately 93% observed once, and the top ten hold 35% to 50%. Germline values: CDR1 GTSNPN, CDR2 SVGIG (reference sequence). The CDR3 length is 11 residues. V was clipped by 0 bases and J by 12 bases, with 12 bases between them. With respect to this clone: Its specificity is not known.

The material was peripheral blood, obtained on day 0 of AZD1222 vaccination. This clonotype was sampled from an adult in good health. The chain is built from TRBV30 and TRBJ2-7; D is unresolved. Here the CDR3 DNA reads TGTGCCTGGAGTGTAGGGTATTGGTTGTACTTC. It yields the protein CAWSVGYWLYF.